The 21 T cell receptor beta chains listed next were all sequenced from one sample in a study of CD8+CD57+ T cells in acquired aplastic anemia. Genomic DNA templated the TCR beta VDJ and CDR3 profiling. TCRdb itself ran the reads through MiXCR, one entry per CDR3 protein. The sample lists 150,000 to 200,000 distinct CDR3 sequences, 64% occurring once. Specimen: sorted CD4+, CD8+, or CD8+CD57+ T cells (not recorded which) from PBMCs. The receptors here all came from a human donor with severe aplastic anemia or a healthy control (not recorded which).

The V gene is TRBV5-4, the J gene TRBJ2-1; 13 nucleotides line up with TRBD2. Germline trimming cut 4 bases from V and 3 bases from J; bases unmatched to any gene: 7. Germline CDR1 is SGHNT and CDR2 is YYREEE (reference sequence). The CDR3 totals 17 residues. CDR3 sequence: CASSPGLAGDIYNEQFF. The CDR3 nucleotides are TGTGCCAGCAGCCCCGGACTAGCGGGAGATATCTACAATGAGCAGTTCTTC.

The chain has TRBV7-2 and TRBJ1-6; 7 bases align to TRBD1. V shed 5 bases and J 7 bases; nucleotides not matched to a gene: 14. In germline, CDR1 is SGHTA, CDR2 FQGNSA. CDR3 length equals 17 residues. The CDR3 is CASSLHLTGRSNSPLHF. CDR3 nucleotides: TGTGCCAGCAGCCTACACTTGACAGGGCGATCGAATTCACCCCTCCACTTT.

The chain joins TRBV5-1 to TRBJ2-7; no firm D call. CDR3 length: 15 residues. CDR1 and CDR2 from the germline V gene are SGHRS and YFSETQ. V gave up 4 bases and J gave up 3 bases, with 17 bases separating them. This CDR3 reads CASSPSGGRNYEQYF. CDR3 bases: TGCGCCAGCAGCCCCTCCGGCGGACGAAACTACGAGCAGTACTTC.

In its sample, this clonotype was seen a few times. The CDR3 sequence is CATSRGQNAYEQYF. CDR3 nucleotide sequence: TGTGCCACCAGCAGAGGACAGAATGCCTACGAGCAGTACTTC. The chain carries TRBV15 and TRBJ2-7, with D maybe TRBD1 (5 bases). In germline, CDR1 is LNHNV, CDR2 YYDKDF (reference sequence). V was pared by 1 base and J by 2 bases, with 9 bases between. The CDR3 spans 14 residues.

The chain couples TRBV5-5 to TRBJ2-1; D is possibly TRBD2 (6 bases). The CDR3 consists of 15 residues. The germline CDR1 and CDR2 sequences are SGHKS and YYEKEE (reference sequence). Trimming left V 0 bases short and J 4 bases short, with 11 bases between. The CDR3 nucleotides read TGTGCCAGCAGCTTGGGACTAGGCTCGTACAATGAGCAGTTCTTC. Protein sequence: CASSLGLGSYNEQFF. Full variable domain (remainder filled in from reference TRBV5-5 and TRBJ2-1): DAGVTQSPTHLIKTRGQQVTLRCSPISGHKSVSWYQQVLGQGPQFIFQYYEKEERGRGNFPDRFSARQFPNYSSELNVNALLLGDSALYLCASSLGLGSYNEQFFGPGTRLTVL.

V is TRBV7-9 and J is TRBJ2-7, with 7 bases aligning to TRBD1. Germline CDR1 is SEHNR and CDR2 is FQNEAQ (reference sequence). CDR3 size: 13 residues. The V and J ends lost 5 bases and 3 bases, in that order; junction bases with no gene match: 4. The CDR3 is CASSRDRNYEQYF. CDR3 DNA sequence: TGTGCCAGCAGCCGGGACAGAAACTACGAGCAGTACTTC.

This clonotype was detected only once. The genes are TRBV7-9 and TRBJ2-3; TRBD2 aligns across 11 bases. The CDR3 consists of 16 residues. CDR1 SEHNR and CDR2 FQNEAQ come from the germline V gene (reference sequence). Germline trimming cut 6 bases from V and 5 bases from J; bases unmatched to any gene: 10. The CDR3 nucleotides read TGTGCCAGCAGGTGGAGACTAGCGGGACGGTTAGATACGCAGTATTTT. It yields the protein CASRWRLAGRLDTQYF.

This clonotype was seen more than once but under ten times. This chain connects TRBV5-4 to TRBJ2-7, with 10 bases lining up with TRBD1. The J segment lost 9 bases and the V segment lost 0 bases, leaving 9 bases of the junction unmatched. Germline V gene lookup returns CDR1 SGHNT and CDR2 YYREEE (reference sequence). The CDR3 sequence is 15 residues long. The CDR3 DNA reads TGTGCCAGCAGCTTGGCCCGACAGGGGGCAATTCCGCAGTACTTC. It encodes CASSLARQGAIPQYF.

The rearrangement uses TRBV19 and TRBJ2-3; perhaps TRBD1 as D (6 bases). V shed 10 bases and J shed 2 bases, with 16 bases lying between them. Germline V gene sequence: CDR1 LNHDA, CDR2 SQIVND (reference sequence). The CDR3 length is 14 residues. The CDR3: CATDGDTYTDTQYF. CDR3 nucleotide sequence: TGTGCCACCGACGGGGACACCTACACAGATACGCAGTATTTT.

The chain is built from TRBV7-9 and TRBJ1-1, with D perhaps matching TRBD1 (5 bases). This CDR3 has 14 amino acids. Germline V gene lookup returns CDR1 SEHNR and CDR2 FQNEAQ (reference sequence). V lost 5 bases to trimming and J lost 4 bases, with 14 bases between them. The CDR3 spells CASSPTERVTEAFF. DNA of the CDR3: TGTGCCAGCAGCCCGACAGAGCGAGTCACTGAAGCTTTCTTT.

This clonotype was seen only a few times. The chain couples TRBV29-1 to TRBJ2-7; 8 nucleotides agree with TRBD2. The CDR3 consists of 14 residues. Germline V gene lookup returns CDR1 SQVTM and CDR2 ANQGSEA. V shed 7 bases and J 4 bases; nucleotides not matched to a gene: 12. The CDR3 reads CSAVTSASIYEQYF. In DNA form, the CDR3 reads TGCAGCGCGGTGACTAGCGCGAGTATATACGAGCAGTACTTC.

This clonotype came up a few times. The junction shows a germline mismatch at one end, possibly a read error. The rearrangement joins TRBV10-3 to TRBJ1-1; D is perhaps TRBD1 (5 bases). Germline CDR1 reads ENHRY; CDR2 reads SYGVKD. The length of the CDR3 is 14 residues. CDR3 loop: CAIRIQGMNTEAFF. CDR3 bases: TGTGCTATCAGGATCCAGGGTATGAACACTGAAGCTTTCTTT.

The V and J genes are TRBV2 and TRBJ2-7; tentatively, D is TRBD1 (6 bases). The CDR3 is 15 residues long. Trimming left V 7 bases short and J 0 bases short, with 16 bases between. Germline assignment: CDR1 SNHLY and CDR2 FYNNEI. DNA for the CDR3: TGTGCCAGCACCGACACCGACAGGAGCTCCTACGAGCAGTACTTC. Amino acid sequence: CASTDTDRSSYEQYF.

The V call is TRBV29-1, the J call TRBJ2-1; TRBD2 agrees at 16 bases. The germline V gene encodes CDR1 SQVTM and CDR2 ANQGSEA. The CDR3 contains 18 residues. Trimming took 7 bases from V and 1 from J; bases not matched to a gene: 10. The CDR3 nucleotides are TGCAGCGGCGGAGGGACTAGCGGGAGGGCCTTTTCCTACAATGAGCAGTTCTTC. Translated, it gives CSGGGTSGRAFSYNEQFF.

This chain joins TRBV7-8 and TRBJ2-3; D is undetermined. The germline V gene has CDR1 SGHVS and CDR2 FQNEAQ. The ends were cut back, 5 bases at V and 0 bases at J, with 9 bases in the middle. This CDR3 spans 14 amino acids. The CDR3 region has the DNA TGTGCCAGCAGCCCCGGACGGAGCACAGATACGCAGTATTTT. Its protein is CASSPGRSTDTQYF.

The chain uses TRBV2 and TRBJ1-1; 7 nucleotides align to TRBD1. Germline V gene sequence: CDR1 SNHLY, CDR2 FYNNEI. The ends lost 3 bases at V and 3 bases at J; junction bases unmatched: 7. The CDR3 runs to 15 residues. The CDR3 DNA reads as TGTGCCAGCAGTGAGTCGACAGGGAGGCACACTGAAGCTTTCTTT. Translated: CASSESTGRHTEAFF.

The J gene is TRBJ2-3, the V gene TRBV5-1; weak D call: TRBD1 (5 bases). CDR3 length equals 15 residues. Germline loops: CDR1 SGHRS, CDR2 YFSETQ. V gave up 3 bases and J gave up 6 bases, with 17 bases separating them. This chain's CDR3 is CASSSQGYPTDTQYF. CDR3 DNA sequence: TGCGCCAGCAGCTCCCAGGGCTATCCAACGGATACGCAGTATTTT.

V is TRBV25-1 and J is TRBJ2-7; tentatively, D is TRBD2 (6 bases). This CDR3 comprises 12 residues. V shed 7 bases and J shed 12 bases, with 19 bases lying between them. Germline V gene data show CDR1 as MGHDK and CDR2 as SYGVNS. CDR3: CASTPPGGERYF. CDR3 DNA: TGTGCCAGCACACCCCCTGGAGGGGAGAGGTACTTC.

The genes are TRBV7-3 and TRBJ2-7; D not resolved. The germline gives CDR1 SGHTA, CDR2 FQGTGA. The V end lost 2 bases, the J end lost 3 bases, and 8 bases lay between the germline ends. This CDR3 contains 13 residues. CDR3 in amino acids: CASSLVQSYEQYF. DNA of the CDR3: TGTGCCAGCAGCTTAGTACAGAGCTACGAGCAGTACTTC.

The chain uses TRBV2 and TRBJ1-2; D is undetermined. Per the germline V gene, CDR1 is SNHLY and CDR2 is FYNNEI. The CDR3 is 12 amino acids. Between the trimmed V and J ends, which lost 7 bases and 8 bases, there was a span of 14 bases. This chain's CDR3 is CASTLGSGGYTF. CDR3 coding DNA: TGTGCCAGCACCCTGGGGTCGGGAGGCTACACCTTC.

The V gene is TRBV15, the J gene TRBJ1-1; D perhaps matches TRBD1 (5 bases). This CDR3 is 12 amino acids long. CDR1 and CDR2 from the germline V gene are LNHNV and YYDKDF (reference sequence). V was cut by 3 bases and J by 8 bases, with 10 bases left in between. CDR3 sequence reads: CATSSPGLEAFF. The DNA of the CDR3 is TGTGCCACCAGCAGCCCGGGACTAGAAGCTTTCTTT.